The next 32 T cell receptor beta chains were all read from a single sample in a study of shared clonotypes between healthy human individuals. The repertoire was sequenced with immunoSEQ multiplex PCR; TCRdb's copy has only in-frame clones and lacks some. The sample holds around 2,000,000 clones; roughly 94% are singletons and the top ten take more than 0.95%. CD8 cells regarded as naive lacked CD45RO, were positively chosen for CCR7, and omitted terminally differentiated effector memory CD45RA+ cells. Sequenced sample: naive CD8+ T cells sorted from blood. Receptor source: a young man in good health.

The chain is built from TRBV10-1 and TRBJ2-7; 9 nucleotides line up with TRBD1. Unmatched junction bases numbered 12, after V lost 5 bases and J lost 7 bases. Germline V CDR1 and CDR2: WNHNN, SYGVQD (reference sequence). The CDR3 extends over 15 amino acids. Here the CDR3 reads CASSYRTGESEEQYF. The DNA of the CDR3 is TGCGCCAGCAGTTACCGGACAGGGGAGTCGGAGGAGCAGTACTTC.

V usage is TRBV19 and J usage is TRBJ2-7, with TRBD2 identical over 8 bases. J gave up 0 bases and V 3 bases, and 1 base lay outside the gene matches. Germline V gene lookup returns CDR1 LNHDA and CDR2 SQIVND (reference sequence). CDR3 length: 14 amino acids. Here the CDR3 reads CASSMSGSSYEQYF. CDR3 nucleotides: TGTGCCAGTAGTATGAGCGGGAGCTCCTACGAGCAGTACTTC.

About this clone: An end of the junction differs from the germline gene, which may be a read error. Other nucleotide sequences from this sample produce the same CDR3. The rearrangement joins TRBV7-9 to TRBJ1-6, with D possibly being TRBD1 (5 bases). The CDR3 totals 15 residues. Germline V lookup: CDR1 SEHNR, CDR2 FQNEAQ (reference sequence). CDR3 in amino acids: CASSLDSSYNSPLHF. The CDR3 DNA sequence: TGTGCCAGCAGTTTAGACAGCTCTTATAATTCACCCCTCCACTTT.

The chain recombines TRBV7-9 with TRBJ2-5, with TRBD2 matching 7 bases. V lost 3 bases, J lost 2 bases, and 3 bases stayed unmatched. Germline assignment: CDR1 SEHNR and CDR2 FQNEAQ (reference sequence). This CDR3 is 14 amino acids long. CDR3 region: CASSFGGTQETQYF. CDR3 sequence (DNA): TGTGCCAGCAGCTTCGGGGGGACTCAAGAGACCCAGTACTTC.

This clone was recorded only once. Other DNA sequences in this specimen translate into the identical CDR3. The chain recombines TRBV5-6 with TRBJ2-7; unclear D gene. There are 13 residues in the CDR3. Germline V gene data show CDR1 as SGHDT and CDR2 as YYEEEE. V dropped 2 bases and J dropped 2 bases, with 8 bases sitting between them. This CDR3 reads CASSFGTTYEQYF. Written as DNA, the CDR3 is TGTGCCAGCAGCTTCGGCACCACCTACGAGCAGTACTTC. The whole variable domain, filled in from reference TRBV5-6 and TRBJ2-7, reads DAGVTQSPTHLIKTRGQQVTLRCSPKSGHDTVSWYQQALGQGPQFIFQYYEEEERQRGNFPDRFSGHQFPNYSSELNVNALLLGDSALYLCASSFGTTYEQYFGPGTRLTVT.

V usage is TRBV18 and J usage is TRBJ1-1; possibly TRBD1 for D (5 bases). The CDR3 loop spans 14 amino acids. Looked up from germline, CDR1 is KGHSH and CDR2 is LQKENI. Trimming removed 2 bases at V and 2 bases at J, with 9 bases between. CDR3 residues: CASSPWDANTEAFF. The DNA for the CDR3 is TGTGCCAGCTCACCATGGGACGCAAACACTGAAGCTTTCTTT. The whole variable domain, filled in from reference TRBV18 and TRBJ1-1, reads NAGVMQNPRHLVRRRGQEARLRCSPMKGHSHVYWYRQLPEEGLKFMVYLQKENIIDESGMPKERFSAEFPKEGPSILRIQQVVRGDSAAYFCASSPWDANTEAFFGQGTRLTVV.

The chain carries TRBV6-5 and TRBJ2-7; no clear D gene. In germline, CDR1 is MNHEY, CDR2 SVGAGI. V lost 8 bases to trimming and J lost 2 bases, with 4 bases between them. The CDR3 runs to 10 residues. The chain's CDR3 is CASVAYEQYF. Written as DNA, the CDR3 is TGTGCCAGCGTAGCCTACGAGCAGTACTTC.

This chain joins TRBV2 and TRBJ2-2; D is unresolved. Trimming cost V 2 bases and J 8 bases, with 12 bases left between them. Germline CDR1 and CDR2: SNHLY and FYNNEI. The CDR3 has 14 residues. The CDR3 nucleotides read TGTGCCAGCAGTGAATATAGGGATCTTGGGGAGCTGTTTTTT. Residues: CASSEYRDLGELFF.

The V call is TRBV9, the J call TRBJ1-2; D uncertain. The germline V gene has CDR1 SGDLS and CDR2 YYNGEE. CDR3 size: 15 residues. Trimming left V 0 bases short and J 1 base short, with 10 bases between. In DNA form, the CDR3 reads TGTGCCAGCAGCGTAGTAGAAGGGAATAACTATGGCTACACCTTC. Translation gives CASSVVEGNNYGYTF.

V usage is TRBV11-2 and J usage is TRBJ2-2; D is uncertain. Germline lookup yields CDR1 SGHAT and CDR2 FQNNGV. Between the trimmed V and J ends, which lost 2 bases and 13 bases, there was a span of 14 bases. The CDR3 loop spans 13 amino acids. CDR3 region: CASSLLSIEGLFF. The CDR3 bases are TGTGCCAGCAGCTTATTGTCGATTGAAGGGCTGTTTTTT.

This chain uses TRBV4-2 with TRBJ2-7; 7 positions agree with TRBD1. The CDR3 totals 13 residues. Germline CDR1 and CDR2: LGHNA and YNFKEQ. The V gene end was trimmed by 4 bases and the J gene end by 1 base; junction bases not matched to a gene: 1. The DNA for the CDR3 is TGTGCCAGCAGCCTGGGACAGTCCTACGAGCAGTACTTC. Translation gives CASSLGQSYEQYF.

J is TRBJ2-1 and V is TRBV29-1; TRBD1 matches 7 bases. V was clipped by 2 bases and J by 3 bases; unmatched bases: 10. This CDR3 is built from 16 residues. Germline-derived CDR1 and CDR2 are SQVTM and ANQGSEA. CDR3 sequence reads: CSVEWVTGTVYNEQFF. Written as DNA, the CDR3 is TGCAGCGTTGAATGGGTTACCGGGACAGTCTACAATGAGCAGTTCTTC.

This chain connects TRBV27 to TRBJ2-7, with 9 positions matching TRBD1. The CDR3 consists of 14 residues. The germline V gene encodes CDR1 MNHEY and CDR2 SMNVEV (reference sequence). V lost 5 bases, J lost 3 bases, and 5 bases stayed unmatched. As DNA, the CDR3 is TGTGCCAGCAGTGGGACAGGGCCCCTCTACGAGCAGTACTTC. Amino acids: CASSGTGPLYEQYF.

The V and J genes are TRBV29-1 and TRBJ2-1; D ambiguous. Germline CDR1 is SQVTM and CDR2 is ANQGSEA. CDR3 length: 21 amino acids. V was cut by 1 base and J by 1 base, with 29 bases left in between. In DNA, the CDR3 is TGCAGCGTTGAAGGCGGTTATAGACGAGATGGGTTGGTAAAATCCTACAATGAGCAGTTCTTC. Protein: CSVEGGYRRDGLVKSYNEQFF.

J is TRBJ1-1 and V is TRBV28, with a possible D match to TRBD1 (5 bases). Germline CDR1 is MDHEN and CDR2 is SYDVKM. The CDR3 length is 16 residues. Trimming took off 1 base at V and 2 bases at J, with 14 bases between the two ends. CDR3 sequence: CASSLLGGTGNTEAFF. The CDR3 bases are TGTGCCAGCAGTTTATTAGGAGGGACGGGTAACACTGAAGCTTTCTTT.

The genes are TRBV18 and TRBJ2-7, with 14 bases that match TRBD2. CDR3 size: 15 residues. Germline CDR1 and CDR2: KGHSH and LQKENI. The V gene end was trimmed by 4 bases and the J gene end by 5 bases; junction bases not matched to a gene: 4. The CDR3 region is CASSLGTSGSNEQYF. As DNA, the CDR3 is TGTGCCAGCTCACTCGGGACTAGCGGGAGTAACGAGCAGTACTTC.

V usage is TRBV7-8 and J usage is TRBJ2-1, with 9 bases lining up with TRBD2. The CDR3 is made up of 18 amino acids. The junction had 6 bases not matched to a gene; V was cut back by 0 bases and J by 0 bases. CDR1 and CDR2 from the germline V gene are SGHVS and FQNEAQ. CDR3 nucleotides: TGTGCCAGCAGCTTAGCCCTTAGCGGGAGTCTCTCCTACAATGAGCAGTTCTTC. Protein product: CASSLALSGSLSYNEQFF.

CDR3 amino acids: CASSLPLYQDRRGYEQYF. Written as DNA, the CDR3 is TGTGCCAGCAGTTTGCCCTTGTACCAGGACCGCCGGGGCTACGAGCAGTACTTC. V and J are TRBV28 and TRBJ2-7, with a weak D call TRBD2 (5 bases). Germline V gene lookup returns CDR1 MDHEN and CDR2 SYDVKM. The CDR3 length is 18 residues. V was shortened by 3 bases and J by 3 bases, with 24 bases between the two germline ends.

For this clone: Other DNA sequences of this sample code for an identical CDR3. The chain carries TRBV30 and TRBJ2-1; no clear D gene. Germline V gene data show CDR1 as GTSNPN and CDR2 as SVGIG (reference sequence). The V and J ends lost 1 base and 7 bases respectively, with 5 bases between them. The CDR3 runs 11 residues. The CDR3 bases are TGTGCCTGGAGTGGTCGTAATGAGCAGTTCTTC. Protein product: CAWSGRNEQFF.

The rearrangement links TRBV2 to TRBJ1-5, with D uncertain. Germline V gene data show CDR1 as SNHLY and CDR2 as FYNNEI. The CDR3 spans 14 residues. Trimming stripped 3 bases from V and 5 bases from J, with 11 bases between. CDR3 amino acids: CASSDPGDYQPQHF. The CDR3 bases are TGTGCCAGCAGTGACCCGGGAGATTATCAGCCCCAGCATTTT. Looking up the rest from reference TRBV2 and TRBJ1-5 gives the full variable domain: EPEVTQTPSHQVTQMGQEVILRCVPISNHLYFYWYRQILGQKVEFLVSFYNNEISEKSEIFDDQFSVERPDGSNFTLKIRSTKLEDSAMYFCASSDPGDYQPQHFGDGTRLSIL.

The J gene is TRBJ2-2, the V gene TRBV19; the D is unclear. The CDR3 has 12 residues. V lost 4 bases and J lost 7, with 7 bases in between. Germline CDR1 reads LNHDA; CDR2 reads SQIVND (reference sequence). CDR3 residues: CASSSVSGELFF. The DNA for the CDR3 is TGTGCCAGTAGTAGTGTGAGCGGGGAGCTGTTTTTT.

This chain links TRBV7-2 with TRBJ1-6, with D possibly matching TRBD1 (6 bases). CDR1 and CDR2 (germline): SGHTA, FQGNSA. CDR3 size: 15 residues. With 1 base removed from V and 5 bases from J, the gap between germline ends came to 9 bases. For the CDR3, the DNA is TGTGCCAGCAGCTTAGGGACAGACCATAATTCACCCCTCCACTTT. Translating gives CASSLGTDHNSPLHF.

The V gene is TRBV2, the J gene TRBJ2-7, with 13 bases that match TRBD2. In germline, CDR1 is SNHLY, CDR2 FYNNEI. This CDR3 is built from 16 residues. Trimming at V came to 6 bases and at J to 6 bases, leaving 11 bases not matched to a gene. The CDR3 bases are TGTGCCAGCAGACCTTCAGGACTAGCGGGGGAGTTCGAGCAGTACTTC. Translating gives CASRPSGLAGEFEQYF.

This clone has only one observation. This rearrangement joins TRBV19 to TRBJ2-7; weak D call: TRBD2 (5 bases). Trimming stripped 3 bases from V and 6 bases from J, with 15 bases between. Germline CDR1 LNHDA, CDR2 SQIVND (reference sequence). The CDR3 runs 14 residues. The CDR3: CASSMTTPSTEQYF. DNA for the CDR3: TGTGCCAGTAGTATGACTACTCCCTCAACCGAGCAGTACTTC.

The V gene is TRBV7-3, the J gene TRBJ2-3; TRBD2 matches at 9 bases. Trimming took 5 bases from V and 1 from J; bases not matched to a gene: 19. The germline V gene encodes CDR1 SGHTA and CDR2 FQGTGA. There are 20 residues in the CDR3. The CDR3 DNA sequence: TGTGCCAGCAGCCGGATGGCGCGGGGGGGCCCTAAAAGGGGCACAGATACGCAGTATTTT. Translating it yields CASSRMARGGPKRGTDTQYF.

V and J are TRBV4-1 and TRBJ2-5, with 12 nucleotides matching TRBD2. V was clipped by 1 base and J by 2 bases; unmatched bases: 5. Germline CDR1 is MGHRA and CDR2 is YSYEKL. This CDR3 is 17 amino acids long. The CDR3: CASSQVLAGGQQETQYF. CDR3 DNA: TGCGCCAGCAGCCAAGTCCTAGCGGGAGGGCAGCAAGAGACCCAGTACTTC.

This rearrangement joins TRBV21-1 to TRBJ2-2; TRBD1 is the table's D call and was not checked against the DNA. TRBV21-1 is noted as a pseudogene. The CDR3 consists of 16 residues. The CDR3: CASSLRQGRVPGELFF. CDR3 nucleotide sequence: TGTGCCAGCAGCCTCCGACAGGGACGAGTTCCCGGGGAGCTGTTTTTT.

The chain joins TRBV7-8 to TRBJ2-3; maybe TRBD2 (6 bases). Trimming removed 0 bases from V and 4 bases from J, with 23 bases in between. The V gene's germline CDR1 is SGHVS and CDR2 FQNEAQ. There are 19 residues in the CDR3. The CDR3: CASSLAEGAALGLADTQYF. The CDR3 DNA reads TGTGCCAGCAGCTTAGCGGAGGGAGCGGCCCTGGGGTTGGCAGATACGCAGTATTTT.

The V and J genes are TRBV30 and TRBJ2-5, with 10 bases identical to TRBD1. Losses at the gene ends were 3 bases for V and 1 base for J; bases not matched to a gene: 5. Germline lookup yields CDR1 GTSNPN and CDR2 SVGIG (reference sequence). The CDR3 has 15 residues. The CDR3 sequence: CAWRGDRGFQETQYF. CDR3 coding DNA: TGTGCCTGGAGGGGGGACAGGGGATTCCAAGAGACCCAGTACTTC.

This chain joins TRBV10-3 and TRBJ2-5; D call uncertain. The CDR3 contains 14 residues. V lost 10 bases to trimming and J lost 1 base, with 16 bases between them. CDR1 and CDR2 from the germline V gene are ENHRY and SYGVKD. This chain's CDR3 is CATTTDPSQETQYF. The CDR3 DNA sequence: TGTGCCACGACCACCGACCCTTCCCAAGAGACCCAGTACTTC.

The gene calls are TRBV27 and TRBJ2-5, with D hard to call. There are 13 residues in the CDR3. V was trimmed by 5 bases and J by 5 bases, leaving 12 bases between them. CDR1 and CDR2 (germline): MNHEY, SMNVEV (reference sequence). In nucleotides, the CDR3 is TGTGCCAGCAGTGTCTCAAGTTCGGAGACCCAGTACTTC. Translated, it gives CASSVSSSETQYF.

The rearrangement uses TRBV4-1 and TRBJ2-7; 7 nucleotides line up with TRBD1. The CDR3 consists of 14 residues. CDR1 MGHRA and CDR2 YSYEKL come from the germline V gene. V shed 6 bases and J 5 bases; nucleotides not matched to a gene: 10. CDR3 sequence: CASSPGQASDEQYF. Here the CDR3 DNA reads TGCGCCAGCAGTCCAGGACAGGCGTCGGACGAGCAGTACTTC.